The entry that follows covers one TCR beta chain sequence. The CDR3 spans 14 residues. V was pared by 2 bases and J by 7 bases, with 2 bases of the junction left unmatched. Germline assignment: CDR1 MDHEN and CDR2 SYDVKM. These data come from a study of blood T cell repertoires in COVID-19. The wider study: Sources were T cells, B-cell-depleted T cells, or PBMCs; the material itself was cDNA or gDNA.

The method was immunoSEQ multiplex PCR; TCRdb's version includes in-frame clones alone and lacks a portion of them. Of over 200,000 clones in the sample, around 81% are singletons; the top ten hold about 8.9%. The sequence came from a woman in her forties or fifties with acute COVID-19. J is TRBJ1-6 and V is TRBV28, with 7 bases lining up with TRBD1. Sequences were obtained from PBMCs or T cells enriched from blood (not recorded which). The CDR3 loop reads CASSLGRGNSPLHF. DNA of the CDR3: TGTGCCAGCAGTTTAGGCAGGGGGAATTCACCCCTCCACTTT.